Listed here are 2 T cell receptor beta chains from one sample, sequenced in a study of T cells in Graves' hyperthyroidism and ophthalmopathy. Template material for amplifying TCR beta CDR3 regions consisted of RNA transcripts. First-round RT-PCR of the TCR CDR3 relied on the HTBI primer set. One entry per CDR3 protein, called by TCRdb with MiXCR from the multiplex PCR reads. The sample carries hundreds of thousands of distinct CDR3 sequences, approximately 42% recorded once. The material sequenced was peripheral blood or thyroid tissue (not recorded which). These receptors came from an adult man with Graves' disease, either hyperthyroidism or ophthalmopathy (not recorded which).

In this sample, this clonotype turned up a few times. The rearrangement links TRBV2 to TRBJ1-4, with D hard to call. CDR1 and CDR2 from the germline V gene are SNHLY and FYNNEI. The V end was cut by 0 bases, the J end by 0 bases, with 5 bases between. The CDR3 has 15 amino acids. CDR3 sequence reads: CASSEAVATNEKLFF. In DNA form, the CDR3 reads TGTGCCAGCAGTGAAGCGGTTGCAACTAATGAAAAACTGTTTTTT.

Remarks on this clonotype: A junction boundary mismatches the germline segment, possibly from a read error. The chain has TRBV7-3 and TRBJ2-7; 9 bases fit TRBD1. The CDR3 extends over 14 amino acids. CDR1 is SGHTA, CDR2 FQGTGA, per germline. The DNA of the CDR3 is TGCGCCAGCAGCCAGGGGACAGGGCCCTACGAGCAGTACTTC. This sequence encodes CASSQGTGPYEQYF.